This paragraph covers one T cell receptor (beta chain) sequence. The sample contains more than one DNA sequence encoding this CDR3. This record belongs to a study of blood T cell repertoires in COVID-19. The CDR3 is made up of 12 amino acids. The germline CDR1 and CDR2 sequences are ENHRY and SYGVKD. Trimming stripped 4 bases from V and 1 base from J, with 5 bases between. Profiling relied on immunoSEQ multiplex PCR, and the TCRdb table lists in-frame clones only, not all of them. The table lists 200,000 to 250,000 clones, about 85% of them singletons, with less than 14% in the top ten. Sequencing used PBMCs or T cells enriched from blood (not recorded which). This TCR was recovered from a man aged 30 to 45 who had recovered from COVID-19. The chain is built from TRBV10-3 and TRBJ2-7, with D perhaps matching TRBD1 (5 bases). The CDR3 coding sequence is TGTGCCATCAGTGGACAGTCCTACGAGCAGTACTTC. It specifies CAISGQSYEQYF.